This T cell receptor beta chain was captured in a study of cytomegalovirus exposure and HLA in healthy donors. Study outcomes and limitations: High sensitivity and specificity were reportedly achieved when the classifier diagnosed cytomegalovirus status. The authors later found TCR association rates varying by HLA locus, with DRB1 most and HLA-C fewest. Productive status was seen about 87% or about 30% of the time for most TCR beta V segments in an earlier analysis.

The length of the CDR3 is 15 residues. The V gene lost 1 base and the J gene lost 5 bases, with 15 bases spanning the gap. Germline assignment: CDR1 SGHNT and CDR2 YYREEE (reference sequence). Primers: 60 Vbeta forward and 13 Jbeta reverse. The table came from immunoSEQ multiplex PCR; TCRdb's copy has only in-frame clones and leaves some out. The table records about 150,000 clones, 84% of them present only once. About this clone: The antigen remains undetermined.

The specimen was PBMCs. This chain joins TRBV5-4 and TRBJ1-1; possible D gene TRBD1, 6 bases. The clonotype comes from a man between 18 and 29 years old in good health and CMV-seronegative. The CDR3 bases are TGTGCCAGCAGCTTGTGGGGGCAGGGTTGGACTGAAGCTTTCTTT. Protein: CASSLWGQGWTEAFF.